The next 13 T cell receptor beta chains were all read from a single sample in a study of blood T cell repertoires in COVID-19. Profiled with immunoSEQ multiplex PCR; TCRdb holds only in-frame clones, not every one. In the table there are about 170,000 clones, 60% to 85% of which are singletons. Sequenced material: peripheral blood. The receptors come from a man in his 70s with acute or convalescent COVID-19.

The chain links TRBV28 to TRBJ2-7; 7 positions match TRBD2. This CDR3 is built from 15 residues. CDR1 and CDR2 (germline): MDHEN, SYDVKM. With 1 base clipped from V and 6 bases from J, the junction kept 9 bases outside the gene matches. CDR3 sequence: CASSLFRGVPLEQYF. The DNA of the CDR3 is TGTGCCAGCAGTTTATTTCGGGGGGTGCCTCTCGAGCAGTACTTC.

This rearrangement joins TRBV29-1 to TRBJ2-7; 8 nucleotides agree with TRBD2. The CDR3 length is 13 residues. Germline CDR1 reads SQVTM; CDR2 reads ANQGSEA. With V trimmed by 7 bases and J by 6 bases, 11 bases remained unmatched. The chain's CDR3 is CSATIAGYGEQYF. In nucleotides, the CDR3 is TGCAGCGCAACGATAGCGGGATACGGCGAGCAGTACTTC.

The CDR3 spells CASGGTSGSLGTQYF. As DNA, the CDR3 is TGTGCCAGCGGAGGGACTAGCGGGAGTCTCGGTACGCAGTATTTT. The V gene is TRBV7-2, the J gene TRBJ2-3; TRBD2 matches 14 bases. Trimming cost V 8 bases and J 8 bases; bases outside gene matches: 9. The CDR3 is 15 residues long. The V gene's germline CDR1 is SGHTA and CDR2 FQGNSA.

The CDR3 DNA reads as TGTGCCAGCAGCCAAGAAGCGGGGGGCAGGGAGACCCAGTACTTC. Its protein product is CASSQEAGGRETQYF. The chain recombines TRBV4-2 with TRBJ2-5; 9 bases align to TRBD2. Germline CDR1 LGHNA, CDR2 YNFKEQ. J lost 5 bases, V lost 0 bases, and 4 bases had no gene match. The CDR3 is made up of 15 amino acids.

The V call is TRBV30, the J call TRBJ2-5, with D unresolved. Trimming stripped 3 bases from V and 2 bases from J, with 7 bases between. The germline V gene has CDR1 GTSNPN and CDR2 SVGIG (reference sequence). CDR3 length: 12 residues. As DNA, the CDR3 is TGTGCCTGGAGCTATGGTCAAGAGACCCAGTACTTC. Translated, it gives CAWSYGQETQYF.

The rearrangement uses TRBV6-5 and TRBJ2-1; TRBD2 matches at 10 bases. The V gene end was trimmed by 2 bases and the J gene end by 3 bases; junction bases not matched to a gene: 4. Germline CDR1 MNHEY, CDR2 SVGAGI. The CDR3 contains 16 residues. CDR3 DNA: TGTGCCAGCAGTTACAAACTAGCGGGGTTCTACAATGAGCAGTTCTTC. It codes for CASSYKLAGFYNEQFF.

This clone was counted only a few times. At the DNA level, this CDR3 is encoded by other sequences in the same sample as well. V is TRBV9 and J is TRBJ1-2; D might be TRBD1 (5 bases). The V and J ends lost 0 bases and 2 bases respectively, with 8 bases between them. CDR1 and CDR2 (germline): SGDLS, YYNGEE. The CDR3 contains 14 residues. The CDR3 DNA reads TGTGCCAGCAGCGTAGGCCAGGGAAACTATGGCTACACCTTC. Translated: CASSVGQGNYGYTF. The full variable domain, rest sourced from reference TRBV9 and TRBJ1-2, is DSGVTQTPKHLITATGQRVTLRCSPRSGDLSVYWYQQSLDQGLQFLIQYYNGEERAKGNILERFSAQQFPDLHSELNLSSLELGDSALYFCASSVGQGNYGYTFGSGTRLTVV.

The genes are TRBV2 and TRBJ1-6; TRBD1 might be the D (6 bases). The ends were cut back, 3 bases at V and 6 bases at J, with 6 bases in the middle. The CDR3 is 13 amino acids. Germline V gives CDR1 SNHLY, CDR2 FYNNEI. The CDR3 sequence is CASSEDSNSPLHF. The CDR3 nucleotides are TGTGCCAGCAGTGAGGACAGTAATTCACCCCTCCACTTT. Based on the CDR3 plus reference TRBV2 and TRBJ1-6, the full variable domain is EPEVTQTPSHQVTQMGQEVILRCVPISNHLYFYWYRQILGQKVEFLVSFYNNEISEKSEIFDDQFSVERPDGSNFTLKIRSTKLEDSAMYFCASSEDSNSPLHFGNGTRLTVT.

The V and J genes are TRBV7-9 and TRBJ2-7; the D is unclear. Trimming shortened V by 5 bases and J by 4 bases, and 6 bases separated the two germline ends. Looked up from germline, CDR1 is SEHNR and CDR2 is FQNEAQ (reference sequence). The CDR3 is 11 residues long. The CDR3 spells CASSINYEQYF. CDR3 DNA sequence: TGTGCCAGCAGCATCAATTACGAGCAGTACTTC.

The J gene is TRBJ1-2, the V gene TRBV12-3 or TRBV12-4, with TRBD1 matching over 8 bases. J was trimmed by 5 bases and V by 8 bases; bases with no gene match: 7. The CDR3 covers 13 residues. CDR3 DNA sequence: TGTGCCAGCTCCGGGACAGGAGTTTATGGCTACACCTTC. Protein product: CASSGTGVYGYTF.

The chain combines TRBV18 with TRBJ2-5; 8 bases line up with TRBD1. This CDR3 has 15 amino acids. Germline values: CDR1 KGHSH, CDR2 LQKENI. After removal of 4 bases from V and 3 bases from J, the junction contained 7 bases not matched to a gene. CDR3 DNA sequence: TGTGCCAGCTCACTCATAGGACAGGGAGAAGAGACCCAGTACTTC. Residues: CASSLIGQGEETQYF.

This chain joins TRBV24-1 and TRBJ1-3; possibly TRBD1 for D (6 bases). Trimming took 8 bases from V and 6 from J, leaving 16 bases between them. This CDR3 comprises 14 residues. The germline V gene encodes CDR1 KGHDR and CDR2 SFDVKD. The CDR3: CATKIPQGLNTIYF. CDR3 sequence (DNA): TGTGCCACCAAAATCCCCCAGGGGCTAAACACCATATATTTT.

The J gene is TRBJ1-3, the V gene TRBV12-5, with D maybe TRBD1 (5 bases). This CDR3 is 16 amino acids long. Germline V gene lookup returns CDR1 LGHNT and CDR2 FRNRAP. V was cut by 0 bases and J by 0 bases, with 9 bases left in between. CDR3 nucleotide sequence: TGTGCTAGTGGTTTGGTACGACAGATCTCTGGAAACACCATATATTTT. This gives the protein CASGLVRQISGNTIYF. Drawing the rest from reference TRBV12-5 and TRBJ1-3, the complete variable domain is DARVTQTPRHKVTEMGQEVTMRCQPILGHNTVFWYRQTMMQGLELLAYFRNRAPLDDSGMPKDRFSAEMPDATLATLKIQPSEPRDSAVYFCASGLVRQISGNTIYFGEGSWLTVV.